Presented here are 22 T cell receptor beta chains from one specimen sequenced in a study of T cells in Graves' hyperthyroidism and ophthalmopathy. Amplification of TCR beta CDR3 regions used RNA as the template. Using the HTBI primer set, a first-round RT-PCR was run on the TCR CDR3. Using its own MiXCR run on the multiplex PCR reads, TCRdb lists one record per CDR3 protein. Altogether approximately 400,000 distinct CDR3 sequences are present, under 20% being singletons, with the ten largest covering 40%. The sequencing input was blood. The receptors derive from a man aged 18 to 29 with Graves' ophthalmopathy.

This clonotype was seen repeatedly, ten times or more. This rearrangement joins TRBV7-3 to TRBJ1-1; D is uncertain. The germline V and J ends were trimmed by 4 bases and 1 base, with 7 bases remaining between them. Looked up from germline, CDR1 is SGHTA and CDR2 is FQGTGA. This CDR3 is built from 13 residues. The CDR3 sequence: CASSSYRNTEAFF. For the CDR3, the DNA is TGTGCCAGCAGCTCCTACAGGAACACTGAAGCTTTCTTT.

The chain recombines TRBV20-1 with TRBJ1-2; D is unclear. Germline CDR1 and CDR2: DFQATT and SNEGSKA (reference sequence). Trimming took 0 bases from V and 0 from J, leaving 11 bases between them. This CDR3 region has 15 residues. The CDR3 here is CSAREPGSANYGYTF. The CDR3 region has the DNA TGCAGTGCTAGAGAGCCGGGATCAGCTAACTATGGCTACACCTTC.

This clonotype was seen ten or more times. This chain uses TRBV3-1 with TRBJ2-2; 8 bases map to TRBD2. The CDR3 length is 15 residues. The J segment lost 5 bases and the V segment lost 4 bases, leaving 6 bases of the junction unmatched. Per the germline V gene, CDR1 is LGHDT and CDR2 is YNNKEL (reference sequence). The CDR3 DNA is TGTGCCAGCAGCCCACAGCGGGGGCCTACCGGGGAGCTGTTTTTT. It specifies CASSPQRGPTGELFF.

The chain carries TRBV20-1 and TRBJ2-5, with a possible D match to TRBD2 (6 bases). Germline CDR1 and CDR2: DFQATT and SNEGSKA (reference sequence). Trimming took 6 bases from V and 5 from J, leaving 28 bases between them. CDR3 size: 17 residues. Here the CDR3 reads CSASGNAGTPRVETQYF. CDR3 bases: TGCAGTGCATCTGGGAATGCGGGGACCCCCCGGGTGGAGACCCAGTACTTC.

This clonotype has a count of ten or more. The chain recombines TRBV6-1 with TRBJ2-3, with 8 bases aligning to TRBD1. CDR1 is MNHNS and CDR2 is SASEGT in the germline V gene. V shed 5 bases, J shed 0 bases, and the junction held 7 bases outside the gene matches. The CDR3 covers 16 residues. CDR3 residues: CASSTDGQGSTDTQYF. DNA for the CDR3: TGTGCCAGCAGTACCGATGGACAGGGTAGCACAGATACGCAGTATTTT.

The chain carries TRBV19 and TRBJ1-1; D ambiguous. Trimming removed 1 base at V and 5 bases at J, with 11 bases between. This CDR3 spans 14 amino acids. Germline V gives CDR1 LNHDA, CDR2 SQIVND (reference sequence). CDR3 in amino acids: CASSIGRWTTEAFF. CDR3 nucleotides: TGTGCCAGTAGTATAGGCAGATGGACGACTGAAGCTTTCTTT.

This clonotype was picked up a small number of times. V and J are TRBV12-3 or TRBV12-4 and TRBJ2-7, with 10 bases matching TRBD2. The CDR3 is 16 amino acids. V was clipped by 5 bases and J by 2 bases; unmatched bases: 9. CDR3 protein: CASSGAGGARTYEQYF. The DNA for the CDR3 is TGTGCCAGCAGTGGAGCGGGGGGGGCGAGGACCTACGAGCAGTACTTC.

This clonotype was detected many times. J is TRBJ2-7 and V is TRBV11-1; 7 nucleotides match TRBD1. J gave up 4 bases and V 5 bases, and 5 bases lay outside the gene matches. The CDR3 is 13 residues long. Germline lookup yields CDR1 SGHAT and CDR2 FQDESV (reference sequence). The CDR3 is CASSNPTGYEQYF. CDR3 nucleotides: TGTGCCAGCAGCAATCCGACAGGGTACGAGCAGTACTTC.

This clonotype occurred a few times. CDR3 sequence: CASSLPGNQETQYF. The CDR3 DNA reads as TGTGCCAGCAGTTTGCCGGGAAACCAAGAGACCCAGTACTTC. The chain couples TRBV7-9 to TRBJ2-5; the D gene is possibly TRBD2 (5 bases). This CDR3 contains 14 residues. With 6 bases removed from V and 0 bases from J, the gap between germline ends came to 11 bases. Per germline, CDR1 SEHNR and CDR2 FQNEAQ (reference sequence).

Regarding this clonotype: A junction boundary mismatches the germline segment, possibly from a read error. The chain couples TRBV5-5 to TRBJ1-3; D gene ambiguous. The CDR3 length is 15 residues. CDR1 and CDR2 from the germline V gene are SGHKS and YYEKEE (reference sequence). CDR3 amino acids: CASSPSFGSGNIIYF. The CDR3 DNA reads TGTGCCAGCAGCCCCTCCTTTGGCTCTGGAAACATCATATATTTT.

The chain combines TRBV5-1 with TRBJ2-7; either TRBD1 or TRBD2 may supply D (6 bases each). Per germline, CDR1 SGHRS and CDR2 YFSETQ. This CDR3 comprises 15 residues. Between the trimmed V and J ends, which lost 5 bases and 5 bases, there was a span of 20 bases. This chain's CDR3 is CASRTEPGGWDEQYF. The CDR3 region has the DNA TGCGCCAGCAGAACCGAGCCCGGGGGCTGGGACGAGCAGTACTTC.

This clonotype occurred a few times. The rearrangement uses TRBV11-2 and TRBJ2-4, with D maybe TRBD2 (7 bases). The CDR3 has 15 amino acids. Trimming took off 5 bases at V and 6 bases at J, with 17 bases between the two ends. Germline V gives CDR1 SGHAT, CDR2 FQNNGV. CDR3 nucleotide sequence: TGTGCCAGCAGCATAAATTCAGGGGAGGGAAACATTCAGTACTTC. Translation gives CASSINSGEGNIQYF.

This chain links TRBV7-3 with TRBJ2-1; TRBD2 aligns across 16 bases. Germline lookup yields CDR1 SGHTA and CDR2 FQGTGA. V lost 5 bases and J lost 8; bases outside the gene matches: 12. CDR3 length: 18 residues. CDR3 protein: CASSETGTSGGATDEQFF. Here the CDR3 DNA reads TGTGCCAGCAGCGAAACCGGGACTAGCGGGGGGGCTACGGATGAGCAGTTCTTC. Combining the CDR3 with reference TRBV7-3 and TRBJ2-1 gives the whole variable domain GAGVSQTPSNKVTEKGKYVELRCDPISGHTALYWYRQSLGQGPEFLIYFQGTGAADDSGLPNDRFFAVRPEGSVSTLKIQRTERGDSAVYLCASSETGTSGGATDEQFFGPGTRLTVL.

As to this clonotype: At one end, the junction sequence differs from germline, possibly due to a read error. The J gene is TRBJ2-5, the V gene TRBV7-7; D is perhaps TRBD1 (5 bases). The CDR3 sequence is 15 residues long. Germline CDR1 reads SSHAT; CDR2 reads FNYEAQ (reference sequence). In DNA form, the CDR3 reads TGTGCTAGCAGCTTAGGTCCAGGGTACCAAGAGACCCAGTACTTC. It translates to CASSLGPGYQETQYF.

The rearrangement joins TRBV28 to TRBJ2-5; possibly TRBD2 for D (7 bases). V was pared by 8 bases and J by 5 bases, with 15 bases between. The CDR3 is 13 amino acids. CDR1 and CDR2 from the germline V gene are MDHEN and SYDVKM. CDR3: CASGGGGAETQYF. The DNA of the CDR3 is TGTGCCAGCGGGGGAGGGGGGGCCGAGACCCAGTACTTC.

This clonotype was counted many times. The chain employs TRBV5-1 and TRBJ2-3; TRBD2 is a possible D gene (5 bases). Trimming removed 4 bases at V and 2 bases at J, with 11 bases between. Germline-derived CDR1 and CDR2 are SGHRS and YFSETQ. CDR3 length equals 14 residues. CDR3 sequence (DNA): TGCGCCAGCAGCCCGGGGAACCCCACAGATACGCAGTATTTT. Amino acids: CASSPGNPTDTQYF. Full variable domain (rest looked up from reference TRBV5-1 and TRBJ2-3): KAGVTQTPRYLIKTRGQQVTLSCSPISGHRSVSWYQQTPGQGLQFLFEYFSETQRNKGNFPGRFSGRQFSNSRSEMNVSTLELGDSALYLCASSPGNPTDTQYFGPGTRLTVL.

CDR3 DNA: TGCGCCAGCACCCCCGGGGCTGGACCAGATACGCAGTATTTT. Its translation is CASTPGAGPDTQYF. This rearrangement joins TRBV5-1 to TRBJ2-3; D is possibly TRBD1 or TRBD2 (5 bases each). The CDR3 runs to 14 residues. Germline V gene data show CDR1 as SGHRS and CDR2 as YFSETQ. V lost 6 bases and J 4 bases, leaving 15 bases between the germline ends. The full variable domain, its missing parts supplied by reference TRBV5-1 and TRBJ2-3, is KAGVTQTPRYLIKTRGQQVTLSCSPISGHRSVSWYQQTPGQGLQFLFEYFSETQRNKGNFPGRFSGRQFSNSRSEMNVSTLELGDSALYLCASTPGAGPDTQYFGPGTRLTVL.

This clonotype was observed a few times. This chain links TRBV20-1 with TRBJ2-7; D unclear. The V and J ends lost 6 bases and 0 bases respectively, with 6 bases between them. CDR3 length: 11 residues. Germline loops: CDR1 DFQATT, CDR2 SNEGSKA (reference sequence). The CDR3 DNA follows: TGCAGTGCCCCGGTCTCCTACGAGCAGTACTTC. This gives the protein CSAPVSYEQYF.

The rearrangement joins TRBV20-1 to TRBJ1-4; D is perhaps TRBD1 (5 bases). The CDR3 loop spans 15 amino acids. V lost 6 bases and J lost 8, with 22 bases in between. Looked up from germline, CDR1 is DFQATT and CDR2 is SNEGSKA (reference sequence). CDR3 bases: TGCAGTGCCCCCGGCTGGACAACCCGGGGGGAAAAACTGTTTTTT. Amino acid sequence: CSAPGWTTRGEKLFF.

The V and J genes are TRBV28 and TRBJ1-5; D unclear. The CDR3 has 13 amino acids. CDR1 and CDR2 from the germline V gene are MDHEN and SYDVKM. V was cut by 10 bases and J by 4 bases, with 14 bases left in between. The CDR3 coding sequence is TGTGCCACCGGACCCCTTACTAATCAGCCCCAGCATTTT. This sequence encodes CATGPLTNQPQHF. The full variable domain, completed using reference TRBV28 and TRBJ1-5, is DVKVTQSSRYLVKRTGEKVFLECVQDMDHENMFWYRQDPGLGLRLIYFSYDVKMKEKGDIPEGYSVSREKKERFSLILESASTNQTSMYLCATGPLTNQPQHFGDGTRLSIL.

The chain recombines TRBV6-2 or TRBV6-3 with TRBJ1-2; the match to TRBD1 covers 11 bases. The CDR3 is 16 amino acids. The germline CDR1 and CDR2 sequences are MNHEY and SVGEGT. V lost 7 bases and J lost 2; bases outside the gene matches: 9. CDR3 protein: CASNPGQGGINYGYTF. CDR3 nucleotide sequence: TGTGCCAGCAACCCGGGACAGGGGGGAATCAACTATGGCTACACCTTC.

This clonotype was observed a handful of times. The rearrangement uses TRBV5-4 and TRBJ2-1; 8 nucleotides agree with TRBD1. From germline, CDR1 is SGHNT and CDR2 YYREEE (reference sequence). V trimming: 4 bases; J trimming: 5 bases; junction bases outside the gene matches: 8. The length of the CDR3 is 15 residues. The CDR3 reads CASSTWTGRNNEQFF. In DNA, the CDR3 is TGTGCCAGCAGCACGTGGACAGGGCGAAACAATGAGCAGTTCTTC.